These 26 T cell receptor beta chains originate from one sample sequenced in a study of CD8+ T cells in alopecia areata. Treatment reported: oral pan-JAK inhibitor, 5-10 mg twice daily. Researchers gathered lesional scalp punch biopsies and peripheral blood from patients with alopecia areata. RNA extraction was followed by reverse transcription into cDNA, which acted as the sequencing template. TCRdb's table, derived via immunoSEQ multiplex PCR, lists solely in-frame clones and lacks some. This table holds around 19,000 clones, approximately 56% found once. This specimen consisted of skin, obtained at week 4, from a patient treated with tofacitinib. The receptors derive from a human donor with alopecia areata.

The genes are TRBV19 and TRBJ1-1; D remains unclear. Per the germline V gene, CDR1 is LNHDA and CDR2 is SQIVND (reference sequence). The CDR3 is 15 amino acids. V was pared by 3 bases and J by 3 bases, with 14 bases between. CDR3 coding DNA: TGTGCCAGTAGTATTGCGGAGGATGGGGACACTGAAGCTTTCTTT. Its protein is CASSIAEDGDTEAFF.

The V and J genes are TRBV27 and TRBJ1-2; tentative D call: TRBD1 (5 bases). This CDR3 region has 13 residues. The germline V gene encodes CDR1 MNHEY and CDR2 SMNVEV (reference sequence). V was cut by 5 bases and J by 5 bases, with 12 bases left in between. For the CDR3, the DNA is TGTGCCAGCAGTGCACAGGTCGGGTATGGCTACACCTTC. It codes for CASSAQVGYGYTF.

This clone was observed a few times. V usage is TRBV6-5 and J usage is TRBJ1-5; possible D gene TRBD1, 5 bases. V was shortened by 2 bases and J by 5 bases, with 10 bases between the two germline ends. This CDR3 is built from 14 residues. Germline CDR1 reads MNHEY; CDR2 reads SVGAGI. CDR3 protein: CASSYEGEDQPQHF. The CDR3, as DNA: TGTGCCAGCAGTTACGAAGGGGAGGATCAGCCCCAGCATTTT.

The CDR3 sequence is CASSLGQVEAFF. The CDR3 nucleotides read TGTGCCAGCAGCTTAGGTCAGGTTGAAGCTTTCTTT. The V gene is TRBV7-8, the J gene TRBJ1-1; D is ambiguous. V dropped 1 base and J dropped 7 bases, with 7 bases sitting between them. Germline V gives CDR1 SGHVS, CDR2 FQNEAQ. This CDR3 spans 12 amino acids.

This clone is medium-sized. The V and J genes are TRBV6-1 and TRBJ2-4; D is undetermined. Germline V gives CDR1 MNHNS, CDR2 SASEGT. The CDR3 length is 14 residues. V was clipped by 1 base and J by 0 bases, with 4 bases between them. The CDR3 here is CASSEVIAKNIQYF. The CDR3 DNA follows: TGTGCCAGCAGTGAAGTCATAGCCAAAAACATTCAGTACTTC.

About this clone itself: This same CDR3 is encoded by further DNA sequences in the sample. CDR3 loop: CASIRGGGATGELFF. For the CDR3, the DNA is TGCGCCAGCATCCGGGGCGGGGGGGCCACCGGGGAGCTGTTTTTT. The genes are TRBV5-1 and TRBJ2-2; 9 nucleotides line up with TRBD2. The trim removed 6 bases at V and 4 bases at J, leaving 7 bases unmatched. Germline V gene lookup returns CDR1 SGHRS and CDR2 YFSETQ. The CDR3 has 15 residues.

By share, this clone counts as large. This sample also contains other DNA sequences that code for the same CDR3. The chain carries TRBV27 and TRBJ1-2, with TRBD1 matching 8 bases. V trimming: 2 bases; J trimming: 2 bases; junction bases outside the gene matches: 10. This CDR3 region has 17 residues. CDR1 and CDR2 (germline): MNHEY, SMNVEV (reference sequence). This CDR3 reads CASSLSFRQGANYGYTF. The CDR3 region has the DNA TGTGCCAGCAGTTTAAGTTTCCGGCAGGGGGCAAACTATGGCTACACCTTC.

This clone has just a few counts. V and J are TRBV6-1 and TRBJ2-7; D is undetermined. The length of the CDR3 is 11 residues. Germline V gives CDR1 MNHNS, CDR2 SASEGT. V was cut by 6 bases and J by 0 bases, with 3 bases left in between. DNA of the CDR3: TGTGCCAGCAGATTCTCCTACGAGCAGTACTTC. Its translation: CASRFSYEQYF.

In its sample, this clone was seen a few times. V gene TRBV11-1 combines with J gene TRBJ2-2; D not certain. In germline, CDR1 is SGHAT, CDR2 FQDESV (reference sequence). Trimming took 2 bases from V and 3 from J, leaving 10 bases between them. This CDR3 has 15 residues. The CDR3 DNA reads TGTGCCAGCAGCTTAACCACCCAGGACACCGGGGAGCTGTTTTTT. Residues: CASSLTTQDTGELFF.

This clone showed up just a few times. V is TRBV6-5 and J is TRBJ2-1; TRBD2 agrees at 8 bases. Germline V gene lookup returns CDR1 MNHEY and CDR2 SVGAGI. CDR3 length: 15 amino acids. V shed 6 bases and J 10 bases; nucleotides not matched to a gene: 14. CDR3 residues: CASRIAVIAGNEQFF. CDR3 nucleotides: TGTGCCAGCAGGATCGCCGTAATAGCGGGGAACGAGCAGTTCTTC.

A note on this clone: The junction differs from germline at one of its ends, possibly a read error. V and J are TRBV5-1 and TRBJ1-1, with a possible D match to TRBD1 (6 bases). The CDR3 has 13 amino acids. Germline V gene data show CDR1 as SGHRS and CDR2 as YFSETQ. The CDR3 reads CASSLTGSSQAFF. The CDR3 DNA is TGTGCCAGCAGCTTAACAGGGAGCTCCCAAGCTTTCTTT. The whole variable domain, filled in from reference TRBV5-1 and TRBJ1-1, reads KAGVTQTPRYLIKTRGQQVTLSCSPISGHRSVSWYQQTPGQGLQFLFEYFSETQRNKGNFPGRFSGRQFSNSRSEMNVSTLELGDSALYLCASSLTGSSQAFFGQGTRLTVV.

J is TRBJ1-2 and V is TRBV28; the match to TRBD1 covers 7 bases. This CDR3 has 16 amino acids. CDR1 is MDHEN, CDR2 SYDVKM, per germline. With V trimmed by 5 bases and J by 8 bases, 17 bases remained unmatched. CDR3 residues: CASSLIDRASARGYTF. The CDR3 DNA reads TGTGCCAGCAGTCTCATCGACAGGGCGTCGGCCAGAGGCTACACCTTC.

This clone was observed a few times. CDR3 residues: CASSSGRHYEQYF. The DNA of the CDR3 is TGTGCCAGCAGTTCCGGGAGACACTACGAGCAGTACTTC. This rearrangement joins TRBV6-5 to TRBJ2-7, with D perhaps TRBD2 (6 bases). Between the trimmed V and J ends, which lost 4 bases and 3 bases, there was a span of 10 bases. This CDR3 has 13 amino acids. In germline, CDR1 is MNHEY, CDR2 SVGAGI.

This clone has only a few counts. The chain couples TRBV6-6 to TRBJ2-5; 8 nucleotides line up with TRBD2. The junction had 7 bases not matched to a gene; V was cut back by 5 bases and J by 2 bases. Germline V gene lookup returns CDR1 MNHNY and CDR2 SVGAGI (reference sequence). CDR3 length: 15 amino acids. CDR3 bases: TGTGCCAGCAGTCATGCCTTAGCGGGGCAAGAGACCCAGTACTTC. This codes for CASSHALAGQETQYF.

V and J are TRBV7-9 and TRBJ2-1; 15 nucleotides line up with TRBD2. Trimming cost V 5 bases and J 7 bases; bases outside gene matches: 9. Germline-derived CDR1 and CDR2 are SEHNR and FQNEAQ (reference sequence). The CDR3 spans 17 residues. The CDR3 coding sequence is TGTGCCAGCAGCCCTCACGGACTAGCGGGGGGGCTGAATGAGCAGTTCTTC. Translated, it gives CASSPHGLAGGLNEQFF.

In its sample, this clone was seen a few times. The genes are TRBV27 and TRBJ2-7; no firm D call. In germline, CDR1 is MNHEY, CDR2 SMNVEV (reference sequence). The V gene lost 3 bases and the J gene lost 2 bases, with 11 bases spanning the gap. CDR3 length equals 14 residues. The CDR3 DNA reads as TGTGCCAGCAGTTTTAAGTTTGCTACCTACGAGCAGTACTTC. It yields the protein CASSFKFATYEQYF.

This clone was found once. V usage is TRBV5-2 and J usage is TRBJ2-6. TRBV5-2 is a pseudogene. The CDR3 consists of 18 residues. The CDR3 nucleotides are TGTGCCAGCAACCAGGCTGGAGAGTCACAAAGTCGGGCCAACGTCCTGACTTTC. Residues: CASNQAGESQSRANVLTF.

This clone was seen a single time. The chain combines TRBV28 with TRBJ1-5; D might be TRBD1 (5 bases). V was trimmed by 2 bases and J by 14 bases, leaving 19 bases between them. CDR1 and CDR2 from the germline V gene are MDHEN and SYDVKM. The CDR3 totals 14 residues. CDR3 amino acids: CASSLPNGANPEHF. The DNA of the CDR3 is TGTGCCAGCAGTTTACCGAATGGGGCCAACCCTGAGCATTTT.

The chain carries TRBV4-1 and TRBJ2-7, with TRBD2 matching over 14 bases. Trimming took 1 base from V and 7 from J; bases not matched to a gene: 6. The CDR3 has 16 residues. The germline gives CDR1 MGHRA, CDR2 YSYEKL. The CDR3 DNA is TGCGCCAGCAGCCAAGGGCGACTAGCGGGGGGGAGTGAGCAGTACTTC. Its translation is CASSQGRLAGGSEQYF.

This clone was counted a few times. The chain recombines TRBV7-9 with TRBJ1-1; D is ambiguous. The V and J ends lost 5 bases and 0 bases respectively, with 13 bases between them. Germline CDR1 is SEHNR and CDR2 is FQNEAQ (reference sequence). This CDR3 has 15 residues. In DNA, the CDR3 is TGTGCCAGCAGCCCGAGATATTTCATGAACACTGAAGCTTTCTTT. This codes for CASSPRYFMNTEAFF.

The rearrangement links TRBV5-1 to TRBJ2-2; 8 nucleotides align to TRBD1. Germline CDR1 is SGHRS and CDR2 is YFSETQ. CDR3 size: 16 residues. With 0 bases clipped from V and 4 bases from J, the junction kept 5 bases outside the gene matches. CDR3 bases: TGCGCCAGCAGCTTGGGTGGACAGGGTCCCACCGGGGAGCTGTTTTTT. Residues: CASSLGGQGPTGELFF.

This clone occurred a few times. V usage is TRBV30 and J usage is TRBJ2-3, with D possibly TRBD2 on 7 matching bases. Trimming removed 0 bases from V and 2 bases from J, with 18 bases in between. Germline V lookup: CDR1 GTSNPN, CDR2 SVGIG (reference sequence). The CDR3 consists of 17 residues. The CDR3 loop is CAWSVLRGGRPTDTQYF. For the CDR3, the DNA is TGTGCCTGGAGTGTACTTCGCGGGGGCCGACCCACAGATACGCAGTATTTT.

A few counts support this clone. The chain has TRBV1 and TRBJ1-2. TRBV1 is a known pseudogene. The CDR3 covers 17 residues. CDR3 DNA: TGCACCAGCAGAAAGAAAGAGAGGGTTGCACGACGGGGTGGCTACACCTTC. This codes for CTSRKKERVARRGGYTF.

V gene TRBV30 combines with J gene TRBJ2-6; 8 nucleotides align to TRBD2. Germline CDR1 is GTSNPN and CDR2 is SVGIG (reference sequence). J lost 0 bases, V lost 0 bases, and 13 bases had no gene match. The CDR3 is 20 amino acids. The CDR3 DNA reads TGTGCCTGGAGTGTAGGAGGTCTAGCGGGTTATTACTCTGGGGCCAACGTCCTGACTTTC. The encoded protein is CAWSVGGLAGYYSGANVLTF.

The gene calls are TRBV28 and TRBJ2-5; maybe TRBD2 (7 bases). The length of the CDR3 is 16 residues. Between the trimmed V and J ends, which lost 6 bases and 5 bases, there was a span of 22 bases. In germline, CDR1 is MDHEN, CDR2 SYDVKM. The CDR3 loop is CASSKNGGGAWETQYF. Written as DNA, the CDR3 is TGTGCCAGCAGCAAGAACGGAGGGGGGGCGTGGGAGACCCAGTACTTC.

The V gene is TRBV29-1, the J gene TRBJ2-5; no clear D. Germline assignment: CDR1 SQVTM and CDR2 ANQGSEA. V was shortened by 4 bases and J by 3 bases, with 9 bases between the two germline ends. The CDR3 has 12 residues. CDR3 loop: CSVADGKETQYF. The CDR3 DNA reads TGCAGCGTTGCGGACGGAAAAGAGACCCAGTACTTC.